This paragraph reports one T cell receptor beta chain. Its target is unknown. The sample belongs to a study of OX40 agonist ivuxolimab in advanced cancers. CDR1 is MNHEY and CDR2 is SVGAGI in the germline V gene. With 0 bases removed from V and 8 bases from J, the gap between germline ends came to 8 bases. This CDR3 contains 12 residues. The assay was immunoSEQ multiplex PCR, and TCRdb's table has in-frame clones only and misses some. Among some 54,000 clones listed, 60% to 80% were seen once. General observations from the study: In the 0.1 to 3.0 mg/kg range, CD4+ and CD8+ blood T cells had expanded clonally by week 6.

The chain recombines TRBV6-5 with TRBJ2-7, with D unresolved. Sequenced material: CD4+ or CD8+ T cells sorted from blood, taken in a trial of the OX40 agonist ivuxolimab. This TCR came from an adult with an advanced solid tumor such as melanoma, head and neck, liver or kidney cancer. CDR3 amino acids: CASSYSQVQQYF. CDR3 sequence (DNA): TGTGCCAGCAGTTACTCTCAAGTGCAGCAGTACTTC.